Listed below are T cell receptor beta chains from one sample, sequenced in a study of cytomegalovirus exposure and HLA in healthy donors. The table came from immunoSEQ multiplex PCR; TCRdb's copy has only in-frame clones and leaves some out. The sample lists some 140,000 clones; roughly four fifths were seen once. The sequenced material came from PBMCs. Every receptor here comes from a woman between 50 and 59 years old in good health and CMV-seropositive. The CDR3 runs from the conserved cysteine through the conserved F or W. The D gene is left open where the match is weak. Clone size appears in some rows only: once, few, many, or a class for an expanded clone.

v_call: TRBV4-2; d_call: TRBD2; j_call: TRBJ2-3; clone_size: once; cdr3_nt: TGTGCCAGCAGCCCCAATGGGGCGGGGGGGCCAACAGATACGCAGTATTTT; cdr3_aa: CASSPNGAGGPTDTQYF
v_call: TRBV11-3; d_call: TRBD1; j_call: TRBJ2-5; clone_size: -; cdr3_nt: TGTGCCAGCAGCAGGAGACAGGGCCCCCAAGAGACCCAGTACTTC; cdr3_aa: CASSRRQGPQETQYF
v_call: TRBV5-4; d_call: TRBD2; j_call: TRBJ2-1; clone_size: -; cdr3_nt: TGTGCCAGCAGCTTGGGCGGGGGGGGGTCCTACAATGAGCAGTTCTTC; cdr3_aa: CASSLGGGGSYNEQFF
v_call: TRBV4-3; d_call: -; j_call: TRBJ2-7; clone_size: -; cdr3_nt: TGCGCCAGCAGCCAAGTTCAACGTAGCTCCTACGAGCAGTACTTC; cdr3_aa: CASSQVQRSSYEQYF
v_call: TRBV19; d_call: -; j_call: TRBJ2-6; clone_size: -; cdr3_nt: TGTGCCAGTAGTCCCTCCCGGGACTCTGGGGCCAACGTCCTGACTTTC; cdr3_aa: CASSPSRDSGANVLTF
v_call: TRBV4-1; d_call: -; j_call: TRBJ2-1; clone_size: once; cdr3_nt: TGCGCCAGCAGCCAAAAACCACCCGGGGCGGAGGGGCACATATTTGAGTTCTTC; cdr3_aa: CASSQKPPGAEGHIFEFF
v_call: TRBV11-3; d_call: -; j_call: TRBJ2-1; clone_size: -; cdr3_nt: TGTGCCAGCAGGGTGGACAGCTCCTACAATGAGCAGTTCTTC; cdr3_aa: CASRVDSSYNEQFF
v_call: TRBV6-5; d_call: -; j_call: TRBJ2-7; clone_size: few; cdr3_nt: TGTGCCAGCAGGGAGGGACGGGACGAGCAGTACTTC; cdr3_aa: CASREGRDEQYF
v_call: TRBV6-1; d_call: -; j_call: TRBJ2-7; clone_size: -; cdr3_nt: TGTGCCAGCAGAGCTTCGATACAGACCGCCTACGAGCAGTACTTC; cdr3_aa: CASRASIQTAYEQYF
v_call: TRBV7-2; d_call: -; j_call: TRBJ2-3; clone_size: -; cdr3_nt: TGTGCCAGCAGCTTAGTTTCGGGGGACACAGATACGCAGTATTTT; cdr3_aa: CASSLVSGDTDTQYF
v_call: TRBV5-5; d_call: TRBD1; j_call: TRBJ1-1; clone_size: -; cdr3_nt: TGTGCCAGCAGCCGATGGACAGGGGGCCGGACTGAAGCTTTCTTT; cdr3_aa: CASSRWTGGRTEAFF
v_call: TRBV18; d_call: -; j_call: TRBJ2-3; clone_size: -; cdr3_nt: TGTGCCAGCTCCCCGACAGATACGCAGTATTTT; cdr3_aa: CASSPTDTQYF
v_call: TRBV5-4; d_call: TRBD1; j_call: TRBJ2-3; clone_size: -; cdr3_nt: TGTGCCAGCAGCTTGGGGGACAGGGAGGGCACAGATACGCAGTATTTT; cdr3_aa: CASSLGDREGTDTQYF
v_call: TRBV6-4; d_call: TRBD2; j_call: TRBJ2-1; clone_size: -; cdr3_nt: TGTGCCAGCAGTGAAACTAGCGGGGTCAATGAGCAGTTCTTC; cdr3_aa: CASSETSGVNEQFF
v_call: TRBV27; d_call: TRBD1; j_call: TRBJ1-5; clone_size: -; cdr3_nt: TGTGCCAGCAGTTTATTCCCGGGACAGGGGGCAGGCAATCAGCCCCAGCATTTT; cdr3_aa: CASSLFPGQGAGNQPQHF
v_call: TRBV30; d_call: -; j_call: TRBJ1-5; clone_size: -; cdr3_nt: TGTGCCTGGAGTGTAATCGGGGGAAGGGAGCCCCAGCATTTT; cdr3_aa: CAWSVIGGREPQHF
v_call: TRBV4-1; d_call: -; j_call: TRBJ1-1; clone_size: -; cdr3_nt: TGCGCCAGCAGCCTGGTCTCCGGAGCTGAAGCTTTCTTT; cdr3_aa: CASSLVSGAEAFF
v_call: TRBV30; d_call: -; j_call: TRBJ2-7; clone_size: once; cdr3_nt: TGTGCCTGGAGTGCCGCGACAGGGAGGATGTACTTC; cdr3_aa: CAWSAATGRMYF
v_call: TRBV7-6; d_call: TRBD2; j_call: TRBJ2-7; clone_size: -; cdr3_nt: TGTGCCATCAGCGGGACTTCCCCCTACGAGCAGTACTTC; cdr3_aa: CAISGTSPYEQYF
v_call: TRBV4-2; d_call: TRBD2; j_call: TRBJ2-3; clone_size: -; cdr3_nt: TGTGCCAGCAGCCAAGAAACCGGGGGGGCAGATACGCAGTATTTT; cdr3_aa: CASSQETGGADTQYF
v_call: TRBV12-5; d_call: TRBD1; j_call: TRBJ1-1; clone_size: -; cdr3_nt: TGTGCTAGTGGTGAGGGACAGCCCAACACTGAAGCTTTCTTT; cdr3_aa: CASGEGQPNTEAFF
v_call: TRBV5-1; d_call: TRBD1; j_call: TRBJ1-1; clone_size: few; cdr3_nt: TGCGCCAGCACCCGATCCTCGGGACAGGGTTTGGTTTTCTTT; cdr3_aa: CASTRSSGQGLVFF
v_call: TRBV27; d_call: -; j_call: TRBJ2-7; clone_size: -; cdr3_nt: TGTGCCAGCATCCGTAGAACCCCCTACGAGCAGTACTTC; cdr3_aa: CASIRRTPYEQYF
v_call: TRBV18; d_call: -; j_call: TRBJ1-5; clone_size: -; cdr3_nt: TGTGCCAGCTCACCACTTCAGGCAGGTAGATTTGGCAATCAGCCCCAGCATTTT; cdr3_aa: CASSPLQAGRFGNQPQHF
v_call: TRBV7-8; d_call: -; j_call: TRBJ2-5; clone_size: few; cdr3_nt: TGTGCCAGCAGTCCGGCCATGACTCAAGAGACCCAGTACTTC; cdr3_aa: CASSPAMTQETQYF
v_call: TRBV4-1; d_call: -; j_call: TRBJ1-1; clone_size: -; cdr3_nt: TGCGCCAGCAGCCAAATGACAGCTTTGAACACTGAAGCTTTCTTT; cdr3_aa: CASSQMTALNTEAFF
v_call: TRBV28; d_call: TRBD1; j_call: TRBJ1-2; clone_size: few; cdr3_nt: TGTGCCAGCAGAACGACAGGGGTCTATGGCTACACCTTC; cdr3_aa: CASRTTGVYGYTF
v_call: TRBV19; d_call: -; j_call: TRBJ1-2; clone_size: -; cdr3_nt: TGTGCCAGTAGTATGGACTATAACTATGGCTACACCTTC; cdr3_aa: CASSMDYNYGYTF
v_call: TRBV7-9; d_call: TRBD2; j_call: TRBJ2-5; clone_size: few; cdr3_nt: TGTGCCAGCAGTTTCGTCCTAGCGGGGGTACAGTACTTC; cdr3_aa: CASSFVLAGVQYF
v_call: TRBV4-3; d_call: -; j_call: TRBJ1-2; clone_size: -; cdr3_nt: TGCGCCAGCAGCTACGAGTGGCAGGGAAATGGCTACACCTTC; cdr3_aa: CASSYEWQGNGYTF
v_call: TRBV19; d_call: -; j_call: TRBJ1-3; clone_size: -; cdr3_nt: TGTGCCAGTAGTCCGGAATCCGGACTGATCTCTGGAAACACCATATATTTT; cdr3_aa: CASSPESGLISGNTIYF
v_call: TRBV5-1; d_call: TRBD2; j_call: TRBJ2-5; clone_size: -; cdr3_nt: TGCGCCAGCAGCTTGGACGGGGGGTTCGAAGAGACCCAGTACTTC; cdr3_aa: CASSLDGGFEETQYF
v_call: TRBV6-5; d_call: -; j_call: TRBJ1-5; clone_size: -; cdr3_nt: TGTGCCAGCAGACCGGGCGGGGGAAGCCAGCCCCAGCATTTT; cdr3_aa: CASRPGGGSQPQHF
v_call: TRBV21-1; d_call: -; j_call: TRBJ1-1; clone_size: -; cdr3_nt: TGTAACTCCAGGGACACGAACACTGAAGCTTTCTTT; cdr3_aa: CNSRDTNTEAFF
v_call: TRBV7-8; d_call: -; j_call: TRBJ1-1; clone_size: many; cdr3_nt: TGTGCCAGCAGCCTCCTGAATACCGGCACTGAAGCTTTCTTT; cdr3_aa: CASSLLNTGTEAFF
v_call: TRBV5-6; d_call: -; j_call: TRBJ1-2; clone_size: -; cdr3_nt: TGTGCCAGCAGCTCAGGGCTCGGGACTACCTATGGCTACACCTTC; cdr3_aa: CASSSGLGTTYGYTF
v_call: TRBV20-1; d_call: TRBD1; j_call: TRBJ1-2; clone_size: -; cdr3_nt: TGCAGGGTTGCGACAGGGGGCCTCTACACCTTC; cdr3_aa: CRVATGGLYTF
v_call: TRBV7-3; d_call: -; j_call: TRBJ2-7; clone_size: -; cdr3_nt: TGTGCCAGCAGCTTTTTTGGCAGGGAAGCCTACGAGCAGTACTTC; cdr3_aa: CASSFFGREAYEQYF
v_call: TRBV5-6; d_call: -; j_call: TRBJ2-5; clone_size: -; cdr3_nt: TGTGCCAGCAGCTTGGCCGCCGGGAAAGAGACCCAGTACTTC; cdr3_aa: CASSLAAGKETQYF
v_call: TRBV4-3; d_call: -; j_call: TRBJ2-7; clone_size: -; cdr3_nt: TGCGCCAGCAGCCCCAACTGGCTCGCGGGGAGCTCCTACGAGCAGTACTTC; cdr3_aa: CASSPNWLAGSSYEQYF
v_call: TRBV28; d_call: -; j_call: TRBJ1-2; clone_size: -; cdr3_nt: TGTGCCAGCAAATCTCGGAGGACGTCCGGCCCAGAGGGCTATGGCTACACCTTC; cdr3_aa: CASKSRRTSGPEGYGYTF
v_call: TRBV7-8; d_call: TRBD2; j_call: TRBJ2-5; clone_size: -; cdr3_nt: TGTGCCAGCAGCTCGTTAGCGGGGGGGCCTTCGGAGACCCAGTACTTC; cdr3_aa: CASSSLAGGPSETQYF
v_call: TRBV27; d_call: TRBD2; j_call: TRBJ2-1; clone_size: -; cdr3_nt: TGTGCCAGCAGTTTTTTACTAGCGGGGGGGCCAGGTGAGCAGTTCTTC; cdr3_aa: CASSFLLAGGPGEQFF
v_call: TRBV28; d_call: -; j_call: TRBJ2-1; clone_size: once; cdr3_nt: TGTGCCAGCAGCCTCGTAGCCTACAATGAGCAGTTCTTC; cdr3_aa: CASSLVAYNEQFF
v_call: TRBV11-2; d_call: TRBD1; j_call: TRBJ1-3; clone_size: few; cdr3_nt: TGTGCCAGCAGCTTAGGCCCGGACAGGGTAGTTGGAAACACCATATATTTT; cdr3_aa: CASSLGPDRVVGNTIYF
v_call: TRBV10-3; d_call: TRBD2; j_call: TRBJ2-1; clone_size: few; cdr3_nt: TGTGCCATCAGTGAGTCAGACGGGGGGGTTGAGCAGTTCTTC; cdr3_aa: CAISESDGGVEQFF
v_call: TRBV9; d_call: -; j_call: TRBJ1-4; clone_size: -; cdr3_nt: TGTGCCAGCAGCGCCCAGTTAGACATACGGGGGGAAAAACTGTTTTTT; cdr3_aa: CASSAQLDIRGEKLFF
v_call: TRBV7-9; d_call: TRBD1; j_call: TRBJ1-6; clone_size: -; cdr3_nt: TGTGCCAGCAGCCCCACAGGGGGCCTTAATTCACCCCTCCACTTT; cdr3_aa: CASSPTGGLNSPLHF
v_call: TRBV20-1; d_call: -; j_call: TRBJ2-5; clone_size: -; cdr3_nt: TGCAGTGCTAGACGGGAGACCCAGTACTTC; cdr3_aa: CSARRETQYF
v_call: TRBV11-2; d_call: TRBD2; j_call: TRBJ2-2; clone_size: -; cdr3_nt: TGTGCCAGCAGCATCCTTAGCGGGGGATCCACCGGGGAGCTGTTTTTT; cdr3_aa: CASSILSGGSTGELFF
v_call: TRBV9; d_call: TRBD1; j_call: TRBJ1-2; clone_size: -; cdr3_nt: TGTGCCAGCAGCGTAGCAGGGACAGGGAATGGCTACACCTTC; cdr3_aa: CASSVAGTGNGYTF
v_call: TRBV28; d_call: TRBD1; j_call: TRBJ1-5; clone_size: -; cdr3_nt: TGTGCCAGCAGCCTTATATCCGGACAGGGGGGCGTTCAGCCCCAGCATTTT; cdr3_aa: CASSLISGQGGVQPQHF
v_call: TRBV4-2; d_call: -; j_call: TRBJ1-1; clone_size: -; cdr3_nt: TGTGCCAGCAGCCAAGTCAGGGGTACCACTGAAGCTTTCTTT; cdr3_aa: CASSQVRGTTEAFF